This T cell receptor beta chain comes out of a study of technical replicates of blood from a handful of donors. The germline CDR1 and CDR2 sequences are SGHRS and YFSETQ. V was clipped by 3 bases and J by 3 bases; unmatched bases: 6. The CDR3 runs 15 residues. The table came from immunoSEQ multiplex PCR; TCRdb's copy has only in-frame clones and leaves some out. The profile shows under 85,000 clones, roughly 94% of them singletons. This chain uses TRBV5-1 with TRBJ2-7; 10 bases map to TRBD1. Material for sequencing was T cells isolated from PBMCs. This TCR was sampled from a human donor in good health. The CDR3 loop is CASSSGQGGIYEQYF. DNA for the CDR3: TGCGCCAGCAGCTCCGGACAGGGGGGAATCTACGAGCAGTACTTC.